Reported below is one T cell receptor (beta chain). This CDR3 is also generated by other DNA sequences in the sample. The sample is drawn from a study of shared clonotypes between healthy human individuals. Generated by immunoSEQ multiplex PCR, the TCRdb table keeps only in-frame clones and is missing some. The repertoire holds some 1.5 million clones, with around 98% as singletons. Germline CDR1 is MNHEY and CDR2 is SVGAGI. J was trimmed by 4 bases and V by 4 bases; bases with no gene match: 1. The CDR3 is 13 residues long. The source material was naive CD4+ T cells sorted from blood. The subset here: CD45RA+ positively selected. The clonotype was recovered from a man under 40 in good health. This chain joins TRBV6-5 and TRBJ1-2, with 9 bases aligning to TRBD1. Here the CDR3 DNA reads TGTGCCAGCAGTTCGGACAGGGGCTATGGCTACACCTTC. Residues: CASSSDRGYGYTF.